The next 27 T cell receptor beta chains were all read from a single sample in a study of T cell changes during pregnancy in multiple sclerosis. Assay: immunoSEQ multiplex PCR; the TCRdb copy retains only in-frame clones and omits some. Here the sample spans some 99,000 clones, 92% being singletons. The source was peripheral blood, collected after pregnancy. These receptors came from a female donor in good health, enrolled as a control in a pregnancy study.

This sequence joins TRBV6-5 and TRBJ2-1; 7 positions agree with TRBD2. J was trimmed by 9 bases and V by 9 bases; bases with no gene match: 14. This CDR3 has 14 residues. Per the germline V gene, CDR1 is MNHEY and CDR2 is SVGAGI. The CDR3 sequence: CASYKGGRAGEQFF. The CDR3 region has the DNA TGTGCCAGTTACAAGGGAGGGAGGGCCGGTGAGCAGTTCTTC.

The chain is built from TRBV9 and TRBJ2-7; no reliable D call. V was clipped by 2 bases and J by 0 bases, with 12 bases between them. Germline CDR1 SGDLS, CDR2 YYNGEE. CDR3 length: 15 residues. The chain's CDR3 is CASSVGHGGSYEQYF. The DNA for the CDR3 is TGTGCCAGCAGCGTCGGTCATGGCGGCTCCTACGAGCAGTACTTC.

As for this clone: Lacking the conserved final phenylalanine or tryptophan, this CDR3 likely reflects a read error. The chain combines TRBV7-6 with TRBJ2-7, with D perhaps TRBD2 (6 bases). Germline V gene data show CDR1 as SGHVS and CDR2 as FNYEAQ. The V gene lost 5 bases and the J gene lost 2 bases, with 13 bases spanning the gap. This CDR3 is 14 amino acids long. The CDR3 here is CASSLMEGTYEQYL. CDR3 nucleotides: TGTGCCAGCAGCCTTATGGAGGGAACCTACGAGCAGTACCTC.

This sequence joins TRBV7-9 and TRBJ2-2; D gene ambiguous. The V and J ends lost 2 bases and 1 base respectively, with 5 bases between them. The CDR3 contains 14 residues. In germline, CDR1 is SEHNR, CDR2 FQNEAQ (reference sequence). The CDR3 is CASSLPRNTGELFF. CDR3 DNA: TGTGCCAGCAGCTTACCTAGGAACACCGGGGAGCTGTTTTTT.

Here the CDR3 DNA reads TGTGCCAGCAGCGACCGGGGCGGGGTGGGGGTCATGAACACTGAAGCTTTCTTT. It specifies CASSDRGGVGVMNTEAFF. This chain joins TRBV5-8 and TRBJ1-1; D is perhaps TRBD1 (5 bases). CDR3 length equals 18 residues. CDR1 and CDR2 (germline): SGHTS, YDEGEE. V lost 4 bases to trimming and J lost 0 bases, with 22 bases between them.

The V call is TRBV11-2, the J call TRBJ2-3, with TRBD2 identical over 11 bases. Germline V CDR1 and CDR2: SGHAT, FQNNGV. V lost 6 bases, J lost 2 bases, and 7 bases stayed unmatched. CDR3 length: 16 residues. The CDR3 DNA follows: TGTGCCAGCAGTTTTGGGACTAGCGGCTACACAGATACGCAGTATTTT. It codes for CASSFGTSGYTDTQYF.

This clone was counted once. The chain recombines TRBV27 with TRBJ2-1, with TRBD2 matching over 9 bases. The CDR3 contains 16 residues. In germline, CDR1 is MNHEY, CDR2 SMNVEV (reference sequence). V was pared by 4 bases and J by 4 bases, with 8 bases of the junction left unmatched. The CDR3 nucleotides are TGTGCCAGCAGTTCCACGACTAGCGGATATTACAATGAGCAGTTCTTC. Its translation: CASSSTTSGYYNEQFF.

The chain combines TRBV27 with TRBJ1-1; 8 positions agree with TRBD1. CDR1 is MNHEY, CDR2 SMNVEV, per germline (reference sequence). Trimming at V came to 2 bases and at J to 9 bases, leaving 8 bases not matched to a gene. The length of the CDR3 is 14 residues. DNA for the CDR3: TGTGCCAGCAGTTTAACAGGGGGAACAAGAAAAGCTTTCTTT. This sequence encodes CASSLTGGTRKAFF.

For the CDR3, the DNA is TGTGCCAGCTCACCACAGACAGGTTCAGAGACCCAGTACTTC. Its translation is CASSPQTGSETQYF. The V gene is TRBV18, the J gene TRBJ2-5; D is possibly TRBD1 (6 bases). V was shortened by 1 base and J by 4 bases, with 10 bases between the two germline ends. Germline values: CDR1 KGHSH, CDR2 LQKENI. This CDR3 region has 14 residues. Full variable domain (missing parts from reference TRBV18 and TRBJ2-5): NAGVMQNPRHLVRRRGQEARLRCSPMKGHSHVYWYRQLPEEGLKFMVYLQKENIIDESGMPKERFSAEFPKEGPSILRIQQVVRGDSAAYFCASSPQTGSETQYFGPGTRLLVL.

V and J are TRBV19 and TRBJ2-3, with TRBD2 matching over 7 bases. This CDR3 contains 16 residues. Germline CDR1 is LNHDA and CDR2 is SQIVND (reference sequence). Trimming cost V 11 bases and J 3 bases; bases outside gene matches: 17. The CDR3 bases are TGTGCCTGCCGGGGGAGGGGCTTGGATGGGACAGATACGCAGTATTTT. It encodes CACRGRGLDGTDTQYF.

The chain links TRBV6-5 to TRBJ1-5, with no clear D. V was cut by 6 bases and J by 1 base, with 10 bases left in between. The germline V gene encodes CDR1 MNHEY and CDR2 SVGAGI. The length of the CDR3 is 14 residues. CDR3 residues: CASRDTFSNQPQHF. The CDR3 nucleotides read TGTGCCAGCAGAGACACCTTCAGCAATCAGCCCCAGCATTTT.

The chain carries TRBV9 and TRBJ2-2; 8 bases are shared with TRBD2. This CDR3 region has 17 residues. The germline V gene has CDR1 SGDLS and CDR2 YYNGEE. Trimming cost V 0 bases and J 2 bases; bases outside gene matches: 6. The CDR3 loop reads CASSVASSGSNTGELFF. Written as DNA, the CDR3 is TGTGCCAGCAGCGTAGCGTCTAGCGGGTCAAACACCGGGGAGCTGTTTTTT.

The genes are TRBV6-5 and TRBJ2-7, with TRBD2 as a possible D gene (5 bases). V was shortened by 2 bases and J by 3 bases, with 14 bases between the two germline ends. Germline CDR1 is MNHEY and CDR2 is SVGAGI. The CDR3 loop spans 15 amino acids. In DNA form, the CDR3 reads TGTGCCAGCAGTTACGTCGGAGGATCCCTCTACGAGCAGTACTTC. Its protein is CASSYVGGSLYEQYF.

There are a few counts of this clone. This chain connects TRBV29-1 to TRBJ1-2; TRBD1 aligns across 11 bases. This CDR3 contains 15 residues. V shed 3 bases, J shed 3 bases, and the junction held 6 bases outside the gene matches. Germline V gene sequence: CDR1 SQVTM, CDR2 ANQGSEA. The CDR3 protein is CSVDGDRGSDYGYTF. CDR3 DNA sequence: TGCAGCGTTGACGGGGACAGGGGGTCTGACTATGGCTACACCTTC.

The chain couples TRBV9 to TRBJ2-5, with D unclear. In germline, CDR1 is SGDLS, CDR2 YYNGEE. V gave up 0 bases and J gave up 3 bases, with 3 bases separating them. The CDR3 loop spans 12 amino acids. CDR3 coding DNA: TGTGCCAGCAGCGTAGCGGAAGAGACCCAGTACTTC. Encoded protein: CASSVAEETQYF.

This sequence joins TRBV28 and TRBJ1-5, with D maybe TRBD1 (6 bases). This CDR3 comprises 15 residues. The V end lost 2 bases, the J end lost 11 bases, and 19 bases lay between the germline ends. Germline V gene data show CDR1 as MDHEN and CDR2 as SYDVKM. The CDR3 loop is CASSLRRGATLAQHF. The CDR3 nucleotides read TGTGCCAGCAGTTTACGCAGGGGCGCGACTCTCGCCCAGCATTTT.

The rearrangement links TRBV11-2 to TRBJ1-1, with 7 bases aligning to TRBD1. This CDR3 contains 14 residues. CDR1 is SGHAT, CDR2 FQNNGV, per germline. V gave up 0 bases and J gave up 5 bases; unmatched junction bases: 3. The CDR3 DNA reads as TGTGCCAGCAGCTTAGACAGGGGGAGTACTGAAGCTTTCTTT. It is translated as CASSLDRGSTEAFF.

The rearrangement links TRBV6-5 to TRBJ1-5, with D possibly TRBD1 on 5 matching bases. V shed 4 bases and J shed 2 bases, with 12 bases lying between them. This CDR3 is 15 amino acids long. In germline, CDR1 is MNHEY, CDR2 SVGAGI. In DNA, the CDR3 is TGTGCCAGCAGTTTTCGGGGGAAGGGCAATCAGCCCCAGCATTTT. Amino acid sequence: CASSFRGKGNQPQHF.

V gene TRBV19 combines with J gene TRBJ1-2; 9 positions match TRBD1. V shed 9 bases and J 7 bases; nucleotides not matched to a gene: 6. Germline V gives CDR1 LNHDA, CDR2 SQIVND (reference sequence). The CDR3 sequence is 12 residues long. The CDR3 coding sequence is TGTGCCAGGGGACAGGGACCTCCTGGCTACACCTTC. Its translation is CARGQGPPGYTF.

V gene TRBV28 combines with J gene TRBJ2-5; 7 positions match TRBD1. The germline V gene encodes CDR1 MDHEN and CDR2 SYDVKM. The CDR3 contains 13 residues. Trimming cost V 6 bases and J 3 bases; bases outside gene matches: 4. For the CDR3, the DNA is TGTGCCAGCAGATCAACAGGGGAAGAGACCCAGTACTTC. It is translated as CASRSTGEETQYF.

The J gene is TRBJ1-4, the V gene TRBV6-6; TRBD1 aligns across 9 bases. V dropped 0 bases and J dropped 6; count of bases not matched to a gene: 5. Germline V gene lookup returns CDR1 MNHNY and CDR2 SVGAGI (reference sequence). The CDR3 is 16 amino acids. The CDR3 DNA reads TGTGCCAGCAGTTACTCGCCAGGACAGGGGTATGAAAAACTGTTTTTT. Translation: CASSYSPGQGYEKLFF.

This chain connects TRBV7-3 to TRBJ1-1, with D perhaps matching TRBD1 (5 bases). Germline CDR1 reads SGHTA; CDR2 reads FQGTGA. The CDR3 consists of 17 residues. V was shortened by 5 bases and J by 1 base, with 20 bases between the two germline ends. CDR3 protein: CASSPRAGVEGNTEAFF. The CDR3, as DNA: TGTGCCAGCAGCCCCAGGGCTGGAGTGGAGGGGAACACTGAAGCTTTCTTT.

V gene TRBV6-1 combines with J gene TRBJ2-7, with D tentatively TRBD1 (5 bases). Trimming took off 3 bases at V and 3 bases at J, with 9 bases between the two ends. The CDR3 sequence is 13 residues long. CDR1 is MNHNS, CDR2 SASEGT, per germline. CDR3 amino acids: CASSDDRLYEQYF. The CDR3, as DNA: TGTGCCAGCAGTGACGACAGACTCTACGAGCAGTACTTC.

The chain employs TRBV9 and TRBJ2-5; 11 bases are a match to TRBD2. The CDR3 is 13 residues long. V shed 3 bases and J 5 bases; nucleotides not matched to a gene: 0. Germline V gene sequence: CDR1 SGDLS, CDR2 YYNGEE. In nucleotides, the CDR3 is TGTGCCAGCAGCGCTAGCGGGGGGGAGACCCAGTACTTC. It is translated as CASSASGGETQYF.

V is TRBV6-4 and J is TRBJ1-5, with a tentative D call TRBD1 (5 bases). The CDR3 runs to 13 residues. Between the trimmed V and J ends, which lost 6 bases and 4 bases, there was a span of 10 bases. Germline V gives CDR1 MRHNA, CDR2 SNTAGT. In nucleotides, the CDR3 is TGTGCCAGCAGCCCCGACAGAAATCAGCCCCAGCATTTT. It is translated as CASSPDRNQPQHF.

The chain uses TRBV19 and TRBJ2-1; 9 nucleotides match TRBD2. After removal of 5 bases from V and 4 bases from J, the junction contained 3 bases not matched to a gene. There are 14 residues in the CDR3. Germline loops: CDR1 LNHDA, CDR2 SQIVND (reference sequence). The CDR3 nucleotides are TGTGCCAGTAGTGAACTAGCGGGTTACAATGAGCAGTTCTTC. Translated: CASSELAGYNEQFF.

The chain links TRBV13 to TRBJ1-2, with 7 bases lining up with TRBD1. The CDR3 length is 16 residues. Germline values: CDR1 PRHDT, CDR2 FYEKMQ (reference sequence). V lost 5 bases to trimming and J lost 5 bases; unmatched junction nucleotides: 14. CDR3 residues: CASSPGIRDRAYGYTF. The CDR3 region has the DNA TGTGCCAGCAGCCCGGGAATCCGGGACAGAGCATATGGCTACACCTTC.